These 3 T cell receptor beta chains originate from one sample sequenced in a study of shared clonotypes between healthy human individuals. Naive CD8 isolation took CD45RO-negative cells positively selected for CCR7 and excluded terminally differentiated effector memory CD45RA+ cells. TCRdb keeps only in-frame clones here, not all; method: immunoSEQ multiplex PCR. Here the sample spans some 2 million clones, roughly 94% being singletons. Sequencing used naive CD8+ T cells sorted from blood. The source of these receptors is a man younger than 30 in good health.

The chain uses TRBV6-6 and TRBJ2-7; D gene unclear. V lost 6 bases and J 3 bases, leaving 15 bases between the germline ends. Germline lookup yields CDR1 MNHNY and CDR2 SVGAGI (reference sequence). The CDR3 runs 14 residues. The CDR3: CASRRLGKDYEQYF. CDR3 DNA: TGTGCCAGCAGAAGATTGGGGAAAGACTACGAGCAGTACTTC.

In this sample, this clone turned up once. The gene calls are TRBV9 and TRBJ2-1, with D perhaps TRBD2 (6 bases). Trimming left V 3 bases short and J 2 bases short, with 12 bases between. CDR1 and CDR2 (germline): SGDLS, YYNGEE. This CDR3 comprises 15 residues. The DNA for the CDR3 is TGTGCCAGCAGCGAAAGACTAGGGGCCTACAATGAGCAGTTCTTC. Protein product: CASSERLGAYNEQFF.

The rearrangement links TRBV7-6 to TRBJ2-7; tentatively, D is TRBD1 (6 bases). Germline CDR1 is SGHVS and CDR2 is FNYEAQ. Trimming removed 5 bases at V and 5 bases at J, with 16 bases between. This CDR3 is built from 14 residues. CDR3 region: CASSLGTMDHEQYF. CDR3 bases: TGTGCCAGCAGCCTCGGGACAATGGACCACGAGCAGTACTTC. The full variable domain, in which reference TRBV7-6 and TRBJ2-7 provide the parts outside the CDR3, is GAGVSQSPRYKVTKRGQDVALRCDPISGHVSLYWYRQALGQGPEFLTYFNYEAQQDKSGLPNDRFSAERPEGSISTLTIQRTEQRDSAMYRCASSLGTMDHEQYFGPGTRLTVT.